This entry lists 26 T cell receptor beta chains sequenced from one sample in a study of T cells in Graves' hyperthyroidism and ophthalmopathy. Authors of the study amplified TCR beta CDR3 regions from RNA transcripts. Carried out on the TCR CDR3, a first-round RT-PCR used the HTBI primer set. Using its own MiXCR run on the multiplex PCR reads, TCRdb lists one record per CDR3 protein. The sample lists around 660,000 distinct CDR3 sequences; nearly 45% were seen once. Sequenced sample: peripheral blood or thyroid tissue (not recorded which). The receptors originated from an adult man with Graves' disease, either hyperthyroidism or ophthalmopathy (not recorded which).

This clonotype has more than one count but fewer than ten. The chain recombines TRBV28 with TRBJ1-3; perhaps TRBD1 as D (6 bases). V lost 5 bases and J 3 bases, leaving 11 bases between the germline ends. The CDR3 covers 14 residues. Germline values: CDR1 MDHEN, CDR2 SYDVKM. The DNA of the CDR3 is TGTGCCAGCAGTCGACCGGGACATGGAAACACCATATATTTT. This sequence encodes CASSRPGHGNTIYF.

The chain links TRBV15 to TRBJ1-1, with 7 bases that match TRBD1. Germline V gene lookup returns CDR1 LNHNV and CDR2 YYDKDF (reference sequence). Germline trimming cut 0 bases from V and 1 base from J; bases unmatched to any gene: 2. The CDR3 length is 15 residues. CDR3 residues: CATSREQGPNTEAFF. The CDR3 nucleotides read TGTGCCACCAGCAGAGAACAGGGGCCGAACACTGAAGCTTTCTTT.

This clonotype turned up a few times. The CDR3 loop reads CASRAGRNYGYTF. Written as DNA, the CDR3 is TGTGCCAGTAGGGCGGGACGGAACTATGGCTACACCTTC. V and J are TRBV19 and TRBJ1-2; TRBD1 might be the D (5 bases). Trimming took off 6 bases at V and 2 bases at J, with 10 bases between the two ends. CDR1 is LNHDA and CDR2 is SQIVND in the germline V gene (reference sequence). CDR3 length equals 13 residues.

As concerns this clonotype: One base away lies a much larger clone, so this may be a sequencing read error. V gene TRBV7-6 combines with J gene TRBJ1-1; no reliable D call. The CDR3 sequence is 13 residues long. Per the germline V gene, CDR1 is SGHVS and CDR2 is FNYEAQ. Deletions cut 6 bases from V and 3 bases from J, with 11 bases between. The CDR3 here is CASSNSVDTEAFF. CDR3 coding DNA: TGTGCCAGCAGTAACTCAGTGGACACTGAAGCTTTCTTT.

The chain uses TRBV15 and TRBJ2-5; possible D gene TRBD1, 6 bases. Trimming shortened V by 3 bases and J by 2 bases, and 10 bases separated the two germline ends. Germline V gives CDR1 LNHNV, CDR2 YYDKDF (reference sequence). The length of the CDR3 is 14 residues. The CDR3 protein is CATSSHGQQETQYF. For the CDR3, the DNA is TGTGCCACCAGCAGCCACGGACAGCAAGAGACCCAGTACTTC.

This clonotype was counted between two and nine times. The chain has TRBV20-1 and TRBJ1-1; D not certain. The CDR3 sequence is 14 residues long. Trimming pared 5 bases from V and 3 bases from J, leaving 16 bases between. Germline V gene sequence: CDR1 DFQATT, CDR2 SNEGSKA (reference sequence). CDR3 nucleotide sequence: TGCAGTGCTCCGCGTGATGGTGGGGACACTGAAGCTTTCTTT. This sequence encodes CSAPRDGGDTEAFF.

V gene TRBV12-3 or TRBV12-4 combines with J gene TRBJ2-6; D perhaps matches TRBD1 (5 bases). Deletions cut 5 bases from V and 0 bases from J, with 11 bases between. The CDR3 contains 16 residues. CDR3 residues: CASSADSYSGANVLTF. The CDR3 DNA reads TGTGCCAGCAGTGCCGACAGTTACTCTGGGGCCAACGTCCTGACTTTC.

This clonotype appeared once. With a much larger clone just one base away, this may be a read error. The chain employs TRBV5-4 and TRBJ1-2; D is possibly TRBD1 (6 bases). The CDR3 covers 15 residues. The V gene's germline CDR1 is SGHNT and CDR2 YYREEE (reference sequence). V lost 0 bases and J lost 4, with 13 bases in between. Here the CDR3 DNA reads TGTGCCAGCAGCTTGGGGGGGGCTACCCCCTATGGCTACACCTTC. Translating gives CASSLGGATPYGYTF.

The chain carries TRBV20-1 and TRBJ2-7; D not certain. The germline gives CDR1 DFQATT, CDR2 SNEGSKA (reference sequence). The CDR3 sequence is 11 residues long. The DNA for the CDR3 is TGCAGCAGCCATGCCAGCGTTGAGCAGTACTTC. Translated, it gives CSSHASVEQYF.

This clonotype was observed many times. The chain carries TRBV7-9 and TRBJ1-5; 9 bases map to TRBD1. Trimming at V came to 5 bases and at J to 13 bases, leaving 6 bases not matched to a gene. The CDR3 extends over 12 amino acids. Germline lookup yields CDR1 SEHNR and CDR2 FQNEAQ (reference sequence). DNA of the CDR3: TGTGCCAGCAGCCCAGGGACAGGGCATCAGCATTTT. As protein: CASSPGTGHQHF.

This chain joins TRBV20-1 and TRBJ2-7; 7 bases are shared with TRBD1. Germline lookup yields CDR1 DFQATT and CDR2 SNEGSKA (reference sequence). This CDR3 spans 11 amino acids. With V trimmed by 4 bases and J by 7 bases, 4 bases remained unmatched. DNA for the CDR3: TGCAGTGCTACATACAGGGGTGAGCAGTACTTC. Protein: CSATYRGEQYF.

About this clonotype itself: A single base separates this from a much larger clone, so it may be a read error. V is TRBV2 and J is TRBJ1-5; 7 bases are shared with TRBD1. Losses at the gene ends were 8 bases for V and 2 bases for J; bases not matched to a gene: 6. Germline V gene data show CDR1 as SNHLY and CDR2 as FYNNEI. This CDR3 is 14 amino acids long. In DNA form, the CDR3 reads TGTGCCAGCGGGGGGACAGCTGGCAATCAGCCCCAGCATTTT. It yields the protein CASGGTAGNQPQHF.

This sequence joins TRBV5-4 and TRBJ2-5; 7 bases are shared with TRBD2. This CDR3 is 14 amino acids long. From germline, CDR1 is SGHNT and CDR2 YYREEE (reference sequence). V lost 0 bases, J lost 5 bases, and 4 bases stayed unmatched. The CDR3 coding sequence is TGTGCCAGCAGCTTGGGCGGGAGAGACGAGACCCAGTACTTC. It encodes CASSLGGRDETQYF.

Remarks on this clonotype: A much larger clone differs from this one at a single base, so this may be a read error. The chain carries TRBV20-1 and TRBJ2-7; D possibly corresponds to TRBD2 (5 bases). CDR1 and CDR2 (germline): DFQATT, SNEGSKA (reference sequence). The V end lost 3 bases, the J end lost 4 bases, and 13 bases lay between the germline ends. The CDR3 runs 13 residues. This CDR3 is CSASRLNDYEQYF. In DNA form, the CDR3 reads TGCAGTGCTAGCCGACTAAATGATTACGAGCAGTACTTC.

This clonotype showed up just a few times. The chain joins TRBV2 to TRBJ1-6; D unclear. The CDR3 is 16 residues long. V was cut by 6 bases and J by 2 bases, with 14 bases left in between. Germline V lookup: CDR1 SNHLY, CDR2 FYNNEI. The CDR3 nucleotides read TGTGCCAGCAGCTTAACGGCCACCACCTATAATTCACCCCTCCACTTT. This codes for CASSLTATTYNSPLHF.

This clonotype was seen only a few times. In DNA form, the CDR3 reads TGCAGTGCTAGAGGGGTTAAGAACGAGCAGTACTTC. This encodes CSARGVKNEQYF. This sequence joins TRBV20-1 and TRBJ2-7; D is uncertain. The germline V gene encodes CDR1 DFQATT and CDR2 SNEGSKA (reference sequence). The CDR3 spans 12 residues. Deletions cut 1 base from V and 5 bases from J, with 9 bases between.

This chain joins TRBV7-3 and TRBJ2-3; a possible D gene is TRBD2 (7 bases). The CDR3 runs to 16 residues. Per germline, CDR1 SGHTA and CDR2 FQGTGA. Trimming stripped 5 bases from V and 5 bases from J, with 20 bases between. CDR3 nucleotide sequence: TGTGCCAGCAGCCCTCGAGGGAGGGGGGGGGTAGATACGCAGTATTTT. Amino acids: CASSPRGRGGVDTQYF.

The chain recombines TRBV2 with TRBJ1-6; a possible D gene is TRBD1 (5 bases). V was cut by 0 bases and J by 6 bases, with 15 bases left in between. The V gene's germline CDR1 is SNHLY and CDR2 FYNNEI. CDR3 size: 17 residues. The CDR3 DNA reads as TGTGCCAGCAGTGAAGCGGCGGACGGGACCCTTAATTCACCCCTCCACTTT. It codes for CASSEAADGTLNSPLHF.

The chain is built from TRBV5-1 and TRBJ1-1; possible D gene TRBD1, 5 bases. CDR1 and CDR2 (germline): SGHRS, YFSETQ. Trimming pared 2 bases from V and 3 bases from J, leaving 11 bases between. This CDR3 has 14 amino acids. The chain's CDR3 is CASSFQGPHTEAFF. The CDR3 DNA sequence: TGCGCCAGCAGCTTCCAGGGTCCCCACACTGAAGCTTTCTTT.

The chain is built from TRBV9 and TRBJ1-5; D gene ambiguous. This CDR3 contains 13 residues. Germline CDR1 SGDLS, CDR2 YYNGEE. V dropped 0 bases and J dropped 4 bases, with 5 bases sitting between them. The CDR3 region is CASSVAPNQPQHF. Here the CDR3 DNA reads TGTGCCAGCAGCGTAGCGCCTAATCAGCCCCAGCATTTT.

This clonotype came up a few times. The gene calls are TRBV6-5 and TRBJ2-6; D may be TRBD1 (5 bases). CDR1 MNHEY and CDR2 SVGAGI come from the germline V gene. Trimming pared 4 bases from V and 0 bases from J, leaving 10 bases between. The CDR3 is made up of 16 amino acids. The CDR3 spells CASSFPRGSGANVLTF. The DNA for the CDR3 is TGTGCCAGCAGTTTTCCTAGGGGCTCTGGGGCCAACGTCCTGACTTTC.

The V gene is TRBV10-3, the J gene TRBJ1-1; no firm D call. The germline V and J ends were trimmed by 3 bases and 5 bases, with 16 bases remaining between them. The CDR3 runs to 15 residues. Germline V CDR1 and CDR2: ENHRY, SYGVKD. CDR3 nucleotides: TGTGCCATCAGTGAACGGACCCTAAGTATTACTGAAGCTTTCTTT. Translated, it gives CAISERTLSITEAFF.

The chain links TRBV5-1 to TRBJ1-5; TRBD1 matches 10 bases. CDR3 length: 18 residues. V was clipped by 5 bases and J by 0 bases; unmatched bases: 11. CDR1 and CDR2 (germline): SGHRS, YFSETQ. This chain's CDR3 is CASRAGTGERPSNQPQHF. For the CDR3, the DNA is TGCGCCAGCAGAGCCGGGACAGGGGAACGCCCTAGCAATCAGCCCCAGCATTTT.

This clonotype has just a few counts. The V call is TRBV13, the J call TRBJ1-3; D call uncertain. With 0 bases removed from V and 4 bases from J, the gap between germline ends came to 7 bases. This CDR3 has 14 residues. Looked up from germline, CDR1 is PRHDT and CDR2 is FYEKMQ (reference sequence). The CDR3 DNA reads TGTGCCAGCAGCTTAGGGTCGTGGGGAAACACCATATATTTT. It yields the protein CASSLGSWGNTIYF.

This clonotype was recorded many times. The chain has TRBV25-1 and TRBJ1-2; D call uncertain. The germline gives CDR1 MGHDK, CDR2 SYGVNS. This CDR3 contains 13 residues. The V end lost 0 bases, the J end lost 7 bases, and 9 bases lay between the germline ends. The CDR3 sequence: CASSEYPNGGYTF. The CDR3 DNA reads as TGTGCCAGCAGTGAATATCCCAATGGTGGCTACACCTTC.

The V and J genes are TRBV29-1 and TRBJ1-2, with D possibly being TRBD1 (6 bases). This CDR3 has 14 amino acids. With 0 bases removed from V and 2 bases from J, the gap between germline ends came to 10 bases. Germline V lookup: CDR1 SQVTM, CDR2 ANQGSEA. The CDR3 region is CSVEDGTGNYGYTF. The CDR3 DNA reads TGCAGCGTTGAAGATGGAACAGGGAACTATGGCTACACCTTC.